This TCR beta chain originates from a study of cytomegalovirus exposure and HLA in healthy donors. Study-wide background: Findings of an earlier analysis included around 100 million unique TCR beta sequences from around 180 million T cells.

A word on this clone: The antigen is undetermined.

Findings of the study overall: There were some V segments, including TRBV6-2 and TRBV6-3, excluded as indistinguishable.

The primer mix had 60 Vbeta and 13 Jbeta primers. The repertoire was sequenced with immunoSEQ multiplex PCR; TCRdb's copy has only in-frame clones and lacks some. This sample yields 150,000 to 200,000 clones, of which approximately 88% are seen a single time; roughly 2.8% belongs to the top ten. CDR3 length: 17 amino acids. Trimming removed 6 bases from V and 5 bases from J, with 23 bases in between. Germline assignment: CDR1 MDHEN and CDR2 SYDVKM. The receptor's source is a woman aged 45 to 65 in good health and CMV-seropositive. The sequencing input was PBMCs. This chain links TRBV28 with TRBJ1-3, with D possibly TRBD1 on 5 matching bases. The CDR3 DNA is TGTGCCAGCAGCCCGGCGGCGCGCAGGGACTATAGAAACACCATATATTTT. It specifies CASSPAARRDYRNTIYF.